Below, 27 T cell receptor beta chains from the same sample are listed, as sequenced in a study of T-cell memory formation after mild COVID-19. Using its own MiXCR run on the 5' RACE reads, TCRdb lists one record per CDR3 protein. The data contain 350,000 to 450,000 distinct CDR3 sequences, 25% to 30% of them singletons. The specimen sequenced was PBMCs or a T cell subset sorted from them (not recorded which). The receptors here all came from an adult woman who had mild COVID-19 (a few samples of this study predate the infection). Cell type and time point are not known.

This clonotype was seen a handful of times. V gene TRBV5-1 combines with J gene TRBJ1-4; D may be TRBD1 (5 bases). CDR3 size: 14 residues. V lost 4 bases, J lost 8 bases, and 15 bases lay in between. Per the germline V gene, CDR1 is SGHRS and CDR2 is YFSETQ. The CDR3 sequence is CASSLSTGREKLFF. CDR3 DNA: TGCGCCAGCAGCCTGAGTACAGGAAGGGAAAAACTGTTTTTT.

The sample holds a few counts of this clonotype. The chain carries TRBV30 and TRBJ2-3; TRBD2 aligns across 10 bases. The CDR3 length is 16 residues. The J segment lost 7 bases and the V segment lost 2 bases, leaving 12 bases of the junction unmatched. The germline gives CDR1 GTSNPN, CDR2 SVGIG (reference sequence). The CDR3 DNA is TGTGCCTGGAGTCCGCCGGCTAGCGGGGGCCTAAATACGCAGTATTTT. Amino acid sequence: CAWSPPASGGLNTQYF.

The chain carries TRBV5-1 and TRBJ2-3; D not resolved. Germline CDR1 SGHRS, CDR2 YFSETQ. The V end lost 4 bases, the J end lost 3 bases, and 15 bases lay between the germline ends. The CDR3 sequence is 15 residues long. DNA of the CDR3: TGCGCCAGCAGCCTCTTGGGCAGTTCGACAGATACGCAGTATTTT. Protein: CASSLLGSSTDTQYF.

CDR3 sequence (DNA): TGTGCCAGCAGCCCCCTAGGAGGGGACGGCACCGGGGAGCTGTTTTTT. Translation gives CASSPLGGDGTGELFF. The chain employs TRBV5-5 and TRBJ2-2; tentative D call: TRBD2 (6 bases). Germline CDR1 reads SGHKS; CDR2 reads YYEKEE (reference sequence). CDR3 length: 16 amino acids. The V and J ends lost 4 bases and 4 bases respectively, with 17 bases between them.

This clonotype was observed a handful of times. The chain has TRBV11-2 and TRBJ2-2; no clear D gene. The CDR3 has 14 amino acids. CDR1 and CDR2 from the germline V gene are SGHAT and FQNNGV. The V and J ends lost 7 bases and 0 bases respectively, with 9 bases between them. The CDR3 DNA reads TGTGCCAGCAAAAGTGGACCGAACACCGGGGAGCTGTTTTTT. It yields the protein CASKSGPNTGELFF.

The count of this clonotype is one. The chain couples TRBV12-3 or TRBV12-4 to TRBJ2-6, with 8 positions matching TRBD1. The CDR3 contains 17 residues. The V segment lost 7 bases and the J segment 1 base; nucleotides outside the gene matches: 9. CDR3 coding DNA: TGTGCCAGCACCCGACGGGACAGGCGGTCTGGGGCCAACGTCCTGACTTTC. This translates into CASTRRDRRSGANVLTF.

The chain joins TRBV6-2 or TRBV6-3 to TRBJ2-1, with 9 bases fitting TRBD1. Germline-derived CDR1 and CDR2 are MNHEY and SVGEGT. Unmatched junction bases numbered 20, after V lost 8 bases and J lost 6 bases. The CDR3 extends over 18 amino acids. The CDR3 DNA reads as TGTGCCAGCCGTTCTCTGGTGGCCTCCGGGACAGGGAGCAATGAGCAGTTCTTC. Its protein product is CASRSLVASGTGSNEQFF.

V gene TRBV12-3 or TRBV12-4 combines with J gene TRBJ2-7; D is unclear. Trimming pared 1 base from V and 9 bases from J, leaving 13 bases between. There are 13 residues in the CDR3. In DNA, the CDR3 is TGTGCCAGCAGTTTAGATGCACCCGCAGGGCAGTACTTC. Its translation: CASSLDAPAGQYF.

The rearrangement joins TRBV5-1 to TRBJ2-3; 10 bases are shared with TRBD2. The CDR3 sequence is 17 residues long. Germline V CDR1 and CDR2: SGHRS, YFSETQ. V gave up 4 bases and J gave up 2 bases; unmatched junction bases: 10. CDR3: CASSLSRTSGPTDTQYF. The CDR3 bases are TGCGCCAGCAGCCTGAGCCGGACTAGCGGCCCCACAGATACGCAGTATTTT. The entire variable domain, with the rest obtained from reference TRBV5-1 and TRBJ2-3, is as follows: KAGVTQTPRYLIKTRGQQVTLSCSPISGHRSVSWYQQTPGQGLQFLFEYFSETQRNKGNFPGRFSGRQFSNSRSEMNVSTLELGDSALYLCASSLSRTSGPTDTQYFGPGTRLTVL.

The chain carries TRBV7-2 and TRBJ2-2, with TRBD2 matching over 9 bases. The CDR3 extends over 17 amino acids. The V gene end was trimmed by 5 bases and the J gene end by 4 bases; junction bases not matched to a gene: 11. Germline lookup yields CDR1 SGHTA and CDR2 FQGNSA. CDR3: CASSPLAGGPATGELFF. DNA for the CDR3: TGTGCCAGCAGCCCCTTGGCGGGAGGGCCGGCCACCGGGGAGCTGTTTTTT.

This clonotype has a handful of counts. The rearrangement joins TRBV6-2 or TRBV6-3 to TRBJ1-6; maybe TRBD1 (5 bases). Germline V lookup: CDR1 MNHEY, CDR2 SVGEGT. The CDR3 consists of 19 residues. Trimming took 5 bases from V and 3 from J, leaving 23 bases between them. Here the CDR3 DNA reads TGTGCCAGCAGTGAGAGGGGACTTTGGAGGGCATTCTATAATTCACCCCTCCACTTT. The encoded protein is CASSERGLWRAFYNSPLHF.

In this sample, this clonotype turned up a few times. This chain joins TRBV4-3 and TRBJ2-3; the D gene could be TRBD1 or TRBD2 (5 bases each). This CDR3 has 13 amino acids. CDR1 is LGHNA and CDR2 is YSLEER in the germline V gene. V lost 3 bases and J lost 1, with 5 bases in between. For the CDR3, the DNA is TGCGCCAGCAGCCAGGGACGCACAGATACGCAGTATTTT. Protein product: CASSQGRTDTQYF.

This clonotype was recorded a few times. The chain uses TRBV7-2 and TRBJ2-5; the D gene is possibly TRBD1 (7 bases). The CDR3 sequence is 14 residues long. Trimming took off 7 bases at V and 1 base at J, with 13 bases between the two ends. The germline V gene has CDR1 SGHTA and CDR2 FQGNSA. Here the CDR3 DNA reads TGTGCCAGCACCGCAGGGGGGAGCCAAGAGACCCAGTACTTC. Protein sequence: CASTAGGSQETQYF.

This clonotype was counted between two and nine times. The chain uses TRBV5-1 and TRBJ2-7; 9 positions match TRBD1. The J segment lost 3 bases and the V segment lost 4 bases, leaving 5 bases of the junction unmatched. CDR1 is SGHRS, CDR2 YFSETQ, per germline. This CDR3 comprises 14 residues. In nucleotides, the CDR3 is TGCGCCAGCAGCACAGGACAGGGGTTCTACGAGCAGTACTTC. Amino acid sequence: CASSTGQGFYEQYF.

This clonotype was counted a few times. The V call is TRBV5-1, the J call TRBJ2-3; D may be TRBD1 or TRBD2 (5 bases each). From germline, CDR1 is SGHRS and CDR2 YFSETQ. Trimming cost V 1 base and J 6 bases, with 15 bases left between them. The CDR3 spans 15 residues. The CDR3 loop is CASSLTDPWGDTQYF. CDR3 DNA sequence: TGCGCCAGCAGCTTGACGGATCCTTGGGGGGATACGCAGTATTTT.

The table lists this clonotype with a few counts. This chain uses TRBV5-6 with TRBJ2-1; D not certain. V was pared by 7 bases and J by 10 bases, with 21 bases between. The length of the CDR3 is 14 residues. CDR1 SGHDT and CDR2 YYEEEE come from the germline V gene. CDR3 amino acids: CASGHPDGRSEQFF. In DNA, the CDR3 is TGTGCCAGCGGCCATCCGGACGGTCGTAGCGAGCAGTTCTTC.

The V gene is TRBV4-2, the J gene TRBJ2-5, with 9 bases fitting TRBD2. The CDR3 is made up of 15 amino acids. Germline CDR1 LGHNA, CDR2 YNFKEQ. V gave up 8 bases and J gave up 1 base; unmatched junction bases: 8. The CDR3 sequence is CASGGSGGLQETQYF. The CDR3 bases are TGTGCCAGCGGGGGTAGCGGGGGCCTCCAAGAGACCCAGTACTTC.

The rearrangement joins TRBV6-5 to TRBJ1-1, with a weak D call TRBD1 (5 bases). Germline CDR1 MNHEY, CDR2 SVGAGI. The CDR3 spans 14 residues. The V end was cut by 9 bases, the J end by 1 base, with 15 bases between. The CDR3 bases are TGTGCCAGTACCCGACAGAGCCAGAACACTGAAGCTTTCTTT. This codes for CASTRQSQNTEAFF.

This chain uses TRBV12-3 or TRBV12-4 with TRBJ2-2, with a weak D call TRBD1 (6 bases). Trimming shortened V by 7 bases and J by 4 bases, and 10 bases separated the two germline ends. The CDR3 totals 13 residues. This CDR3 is CASIRGSTGELFF. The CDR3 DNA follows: TGTGCCAGCATCAGGGGTAGCACCGGGGAGCTGTTTTTT.

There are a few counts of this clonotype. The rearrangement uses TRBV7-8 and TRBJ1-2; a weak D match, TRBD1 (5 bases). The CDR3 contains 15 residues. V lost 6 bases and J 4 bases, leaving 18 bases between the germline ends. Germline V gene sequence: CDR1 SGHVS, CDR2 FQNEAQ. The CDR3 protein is CASRPLGESGYGYTF. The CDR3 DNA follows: TGTGCCAGCAGACCTTTGGGGGAATCTGGCTATGGCTACACCTTC.

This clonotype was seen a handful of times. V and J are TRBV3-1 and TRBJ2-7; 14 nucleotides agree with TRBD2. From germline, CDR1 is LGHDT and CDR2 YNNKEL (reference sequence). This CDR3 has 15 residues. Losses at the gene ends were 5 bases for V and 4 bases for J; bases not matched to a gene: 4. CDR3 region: CASSAGLAGVYEQYF. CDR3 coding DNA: TGTGCCAGCAGCGCGGGACTAGCGGGAGTGTACGAGCAGTACTTC.

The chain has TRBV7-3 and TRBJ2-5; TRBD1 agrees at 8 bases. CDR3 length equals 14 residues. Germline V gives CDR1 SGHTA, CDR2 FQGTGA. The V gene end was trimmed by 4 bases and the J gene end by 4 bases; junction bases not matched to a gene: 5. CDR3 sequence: CASSSGGTGETQYF. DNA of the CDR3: TGTGCCAGCAGCTCTGGAGGGACAGGAGAGACCCAGTACTTC.

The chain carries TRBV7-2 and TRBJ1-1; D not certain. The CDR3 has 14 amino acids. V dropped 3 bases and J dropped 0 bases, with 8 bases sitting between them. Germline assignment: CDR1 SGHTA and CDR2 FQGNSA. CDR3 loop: CASSFREMNTEAFF. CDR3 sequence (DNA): TGTGCCAGCAGCTTCCGGGAAATGAACACTGAAGCTTTCTTT.

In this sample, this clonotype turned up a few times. CDR3: CASSEGDKGEQYF. DNA for the CDR3: TGTGCCAGCAGCGAAGGGGACAAAGGCGAGCAGTACTTC. V and J are TRBV7-9 and TRBJ2-7; D might be TRBD1 (6 bases). The CDR3 totals 13 residues. V was pared by 5 bases and J by 6 bases, with 14 bases between. The V gene's germline CDR1 is SEHNR and CDR2 FQNEAQ (reference sequence). The whole variable domain, remainder taken from reference TRBV7-9 and TRBJ2-7, is DTGVSQNPRHKITKRGQNVTFRCDPISEHNRLYWYRQTLGQGPEFLTYFQNEAQLEKSRLLSDRFSAERPKGSFSTLEIQRTEQGDSAMYLCASSEGDKGEQYFGPGTRLTVT.

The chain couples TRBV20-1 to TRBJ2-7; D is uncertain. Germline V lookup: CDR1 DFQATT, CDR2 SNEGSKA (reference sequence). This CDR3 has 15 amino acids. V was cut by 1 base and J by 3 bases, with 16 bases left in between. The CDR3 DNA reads TGCAGTGCTAGAGGTAGGGCAGAGAGCGTCTACGAGCAGTACTTC. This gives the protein CSARGRAESVYEQYF.

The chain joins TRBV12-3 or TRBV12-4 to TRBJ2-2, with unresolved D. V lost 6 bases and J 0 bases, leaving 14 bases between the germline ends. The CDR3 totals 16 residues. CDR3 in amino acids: CASSPSWTSNTGELFF. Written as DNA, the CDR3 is TGTGCCAGCAGCCCCTCTTGGACGTCGAACACCGGGGAGCTGTTTTTT.

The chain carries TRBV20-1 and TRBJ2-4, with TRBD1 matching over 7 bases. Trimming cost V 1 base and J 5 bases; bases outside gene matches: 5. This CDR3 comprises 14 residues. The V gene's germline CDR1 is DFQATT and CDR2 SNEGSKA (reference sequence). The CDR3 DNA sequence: TGCAGTGCTAGAGTCCCAGACAGGGAAAACATTCAGTACTTC. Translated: CSARVPDRENIQYF.